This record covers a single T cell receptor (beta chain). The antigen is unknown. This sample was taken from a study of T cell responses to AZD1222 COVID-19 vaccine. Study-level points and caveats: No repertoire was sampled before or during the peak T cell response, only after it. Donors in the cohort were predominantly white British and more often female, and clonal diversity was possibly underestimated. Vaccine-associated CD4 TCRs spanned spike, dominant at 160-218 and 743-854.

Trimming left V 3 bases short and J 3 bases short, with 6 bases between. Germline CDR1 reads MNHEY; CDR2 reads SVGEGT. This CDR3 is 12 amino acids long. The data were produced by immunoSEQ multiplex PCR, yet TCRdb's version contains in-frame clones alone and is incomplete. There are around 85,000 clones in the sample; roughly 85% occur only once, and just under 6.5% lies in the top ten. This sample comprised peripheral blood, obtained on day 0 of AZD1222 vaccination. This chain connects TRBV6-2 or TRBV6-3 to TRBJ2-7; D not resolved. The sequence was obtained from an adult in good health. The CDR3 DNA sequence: TGTGCCAGCAGTTATCGTGGCTACGAGCAGTACTTC. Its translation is CASSYRGYEQYF.